Listed below are T cell receptor beta chains from one sample, sequenced in a study of T cell responses to AZD1222 COVID-19 vaccine. Libraries were prepared by immunoSEQ multiplex PCR; TCRdb keeps only in-frame clonotypes and omits some of them. The sample has some 200,000 clones, approximately 93% seen once. The material sequenced was peripheral blood, taken 28 days after the second AZD1222 dose. The receptors shown here come from an adult who received the AZD1222 COVID-19 vaccine. The CDR3 runs from the conserved cysteine through the conserved F or W. A D gene is named only where the DNA matches it firmly. For some rows the clone size is stated as once, few or many, or as a class when expanded; others skip it.

D	J	V	size	DNA	CDR3
-	TRBJ1-4	TRBV9	-	TGTGCCAGCAGCGTAGATCCGGGGAACCCTAATGAAAAACTGTTTTTT	CASSVDPGNPNEKLFF
TRBD2	TRBJ2-5	TRBV5-4	-	TGTGCCAGCAGCCCCGGCATCGCGGGGGGACAGACCCAGTACTTC	CASSPGIAGGQTQYF
-	TRBJ2-3	TRBV5-1	-	TGCGCCAGCAGCAACGAAGGGGGGCACGGAGATACGCAGTATTTT	CASSNEGGHGDTQYF
TRBD1	TRBJ1-2	TRBV27	-	TGTGCCAGCAGTTCTACTACAGGGGTTGGCTACACCTTC	CASSSTTGVGYTF
-	TRBJ1-2	TRBV19	-	TGTGCCAGTAGTATAGACTATGGCTACACCTTC	CASSIDYGYTF
-	TRBJ2-1	TRBV7-2	-	TGTGCCAGCAGCCGCTATTTCCCCGGCGAGCAGTTCTTC	CASSRYFPGEQFF
-	TRBJ2-2	TRBV2	-	TGTGCCAGCAGGACAGGTCTGAACACCGGGGAGCTGTTTTTT	CASRTGLNTGELFF
TRBD1	TRBJ1-6	TRBV5-5	once	TGTGCCAGCACCGTGACAGGGGTTCTTTATAATTCACCCCTCCACTTT	CASTVTGVLYNSPLHF
-	TRBJ2-2	TRBV27	-	TGTGCCAGCAGTTGGAACAGGCCGAACACCGGGGAGCTGTTTTTT	CASSWNRPNTGELFF
-	TRBJ1-2	TRBV18	-	TGTGCCAGCTCACCGGTCCAGGAAGATGGCTACACCTTC	CASSPVQEDGYTF
-	TRBJ2-5	TRBV21-1	-	TGTGCCAGCAGCAGGACAGGGTGTCGGAAGACCCAGTACTTC	CASSRTGCRKTQYF
-	TRBJ1-1	TRBV27	-	TGTGCCAGCAGTTTATCGACGTCGAACACTGAAGCTTTCTTT	CASSLSTSNTEAFF
-	TRBJ1-2	TRBV13	-	TGTGCCAGCAGCTTACGGGGGGCCCCTAACTATGGCTACACCTTC	CASSLRGAPNYGYTF
-	TRBJ1-1	TRBV6-5	-	TGTGCCAGCAGTTACACAAACAGGGTTATGGCTTTCTTT	CASSYTNRVMAFF